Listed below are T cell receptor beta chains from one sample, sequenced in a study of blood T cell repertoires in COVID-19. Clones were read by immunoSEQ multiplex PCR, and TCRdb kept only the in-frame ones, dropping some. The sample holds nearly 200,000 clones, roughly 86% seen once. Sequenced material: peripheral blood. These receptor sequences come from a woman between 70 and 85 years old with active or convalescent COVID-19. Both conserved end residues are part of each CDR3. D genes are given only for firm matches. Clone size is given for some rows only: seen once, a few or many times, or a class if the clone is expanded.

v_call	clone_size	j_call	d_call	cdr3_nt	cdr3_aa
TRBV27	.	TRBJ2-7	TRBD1	TGTGCCAGCAGGGCTATAGGGTACAGGGGTACCTACGAGCAGTACTTC	CASRAIGYRGTYEQYF
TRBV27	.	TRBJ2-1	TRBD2	TGTGCCAGCCATGGACTAGCGGGAGCGAGGGGCCCCAGTGAGCAGTTCTTC	CASHGLAGARGPSEQFF
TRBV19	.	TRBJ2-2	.	TGTGCCAGTAGTATTCAGGGGGGCTTGGACACCGGGGAGCTGTTTTTT	CASSIQGGLDTGELFF
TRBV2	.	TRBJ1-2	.	TGTGCCACCCTAGACTATGGCTACACCTTC	CATLDYGYTF
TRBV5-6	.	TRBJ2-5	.	TGTGCCAGCAGCTCCTCCGGACAGTTTCAAGAGACCCAGTACTTC	CASSSSGQFQETQYF
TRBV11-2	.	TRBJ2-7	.	TGTGCCAGCAGCTTAGCGCTGGGCCCGATCGAGCAGTACTTC	CASSLALGPIEQYF
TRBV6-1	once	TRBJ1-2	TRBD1	TGTGCCAGCAGTGGGCGATGGGACAGCCTGTCGCATGGCTACACCTTC	CASSGRWDSLSHGYTF
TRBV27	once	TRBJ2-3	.	TGTGCCAGCAGTTTATTAGGCACAGATACGCAGTATTTT	CASSLLGTDTQYF
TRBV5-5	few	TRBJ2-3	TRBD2	TGTGCCAGCAGCTTGATCGGAGTAGCGGGGGCCACAGATACGCAGTATTTT	CASSLIGVAGATDTQYF
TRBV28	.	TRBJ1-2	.	TGTGCCAGCAGTTTATACACAACAGGGCTCGGGTATGGCTACACCTTC	CASSLYTTGLGYGYTF
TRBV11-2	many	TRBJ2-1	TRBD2	TGTGCCAGCAGCTTAAACGGACTAGCGGGAGTGTACAATGAGCAGTTCTTC	CASSLNGLAGVYNEQFF
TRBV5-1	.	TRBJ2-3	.	TGCGCCAGCAGCTTGGTTGGCAGGGAAGTCGGCACAGATACGCAGTATTTT	CASSLVGREVGTDTQYF
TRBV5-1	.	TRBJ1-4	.	TGCGCCAGCAGTGATCCGAGTAATGAAAAACTGTTTTTT	CASSDPSNEKLFF
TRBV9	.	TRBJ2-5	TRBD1	TGTGCCAGCAGCGTTTCGACAGGGGGCTGGGAAGAGACCCAGTACTTC	CASSVSTGGWEETQYF
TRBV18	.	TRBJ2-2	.	TGTGCCAGCTCACCACCAGAGGGCAGTCCCGCCGGGGAGCTGTTTTTT	CASSPPEGSPAGELFF
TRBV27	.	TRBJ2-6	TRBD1	TGTGCCAGTACAGGGGACGCGAGCTCTGGGGCCAACGTCCTGACTTTC	CASTGDASSGANVLTF
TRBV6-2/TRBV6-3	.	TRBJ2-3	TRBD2	TGTGCCAGCAGTAGGTCCGTCCTAGCGGGAGCCCTTAGCACAGATACGCAGTATTTT	CASSRSVLAGALSTDTQYF
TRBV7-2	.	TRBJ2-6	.	TGTGCCAGCAGTCCCACTGTTTCTGGGGCCAACGTCCTGACTTTC	CASSPTVSGANVLTF
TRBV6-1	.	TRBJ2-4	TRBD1	TGTGCCAGCAGTGAAGCCTCACAGGGGAAGGACATTCAGTACTTC	CASSEASQGKDIQYF
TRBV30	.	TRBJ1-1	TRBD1	TGTGCCTGGAGGGAACAGGGGGCCAGCACTGAAGCTTTCTTT	CAWREQGASTEAFF
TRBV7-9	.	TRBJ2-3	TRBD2	TGTGCCAGCAGCTTAGGGGGACTAGCGGACAGGGAGACGCAGTATTTT	CASSLGGLADRETQYF
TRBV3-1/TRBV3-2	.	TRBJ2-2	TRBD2	TGTGCCAGCAGCCCCCCTCCGGGACTAGCGGGAGCTGACACCGGGGAGCTGTTTTTT	CASSPPPGLAGADTGELFF
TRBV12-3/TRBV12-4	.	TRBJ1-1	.	TGTGCCAGCGGGGGGGTACACCTCCGGGAAGCTTTCTTT	CASGGVHLREAFF
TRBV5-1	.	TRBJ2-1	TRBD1	TGCGCCAGCAGCGCGGGACAGGGAAATTACAATGAGCAGTTCTTC	CASSAGQGNYNEQFF
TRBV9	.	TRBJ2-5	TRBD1	TGTGCCAGCAGCACGGGACAGCAAGAGACCCAGTACTTC	CASSTGQQETQYF
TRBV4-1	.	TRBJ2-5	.	TGCGCCAGCAGCCAGCAGGGACTGAACCAAGAGACCCAGTACTTC	CASSQQGLNQETQYF
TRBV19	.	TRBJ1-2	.	TGTGCCAGCAAAGGGGCCGGCGGCTACACCTTC	CASKGAGGYTF
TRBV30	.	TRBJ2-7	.	TGTGCCTGGAGTTCTAGCCCTCACGAGCAGTACTTC	CAWSSSPHEQYF
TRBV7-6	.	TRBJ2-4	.	TGTGCCAGCAGTATGCCGGGGGTGGGCAACATTCAGTACTTC	CASSMPGVGNIQYF
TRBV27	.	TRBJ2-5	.	TGTGCCAGCAGTTTACGATACAGTGGCACGGAGACCCAGTACTTC	CASSLRYSGTETQYF
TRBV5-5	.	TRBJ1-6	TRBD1	TGTGCCAGCAGCTTGACAGGGGACGCCGGGAATTCACCCCTCCACTTT	CASSLTGDAGNSPLHF
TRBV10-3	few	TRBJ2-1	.	TGTGCCATCAGTGAGTCGAGTTGGGGGGTGATTAGTTATGAGCAGTTCTTC	CAISESSWGVISYEQFF
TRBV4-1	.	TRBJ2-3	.	TGCGCCAGCAGCCAAGATATTTTAGCGACTAGCACAGATACGCAGTATTTT	CASSQDILATSTDTQYF
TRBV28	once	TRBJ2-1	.	TGTGCCAGCAGCCTTATCCCGGGTTGGCAGTTCTTC	CASSLIPGWQFF
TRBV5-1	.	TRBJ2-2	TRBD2	TGCGCCAGCAGCCCACCGCTTACTAGCGGCACCGGGGAGCTGTTTTTT	CASSPPLTSGTGELFF
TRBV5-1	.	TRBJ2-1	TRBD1	TGCGCCAGCAGCGTTTCCGGGACAGGTTACAATGAGCAGTTCTTC	CASSVSGTGYNEQFF
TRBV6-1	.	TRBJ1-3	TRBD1	TGTGCCAGCAGTGGACAGGGCGAGAGCTCTGGAAACACCATATATTTT	CASSGQGESSGNTIYF
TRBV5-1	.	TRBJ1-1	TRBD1	TGCGCCAGCCGACAGGGGGTGAACACTGAAGCTTTCTTT	CASRQGVNTEAFF
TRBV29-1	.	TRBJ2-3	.	TGCAGCGTTGCGGGAATCACAGATACGCAGTATTTT	CSVAGITDTQYF
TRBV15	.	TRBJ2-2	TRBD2	TGTGCCACCAGCAGAGTATTAGCGGGAGGGTTGACCGGGGAGCTGTTTTTT	CATSRVLAGGLTGELFF
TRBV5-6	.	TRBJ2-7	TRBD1	TGTGCCAGCAGCACCGGGACAGGGAGCCTTACTAGTCACGAGCAGTACTTC	CASSTGTGSLTSHEQYF
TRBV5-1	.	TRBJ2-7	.	TGCGCCAGCAGCACTTTACCAGGCTCCTACGAGCAGTACTTC	CASSTLPGSYEQYF
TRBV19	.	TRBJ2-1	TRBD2	TGTGCCACTCAACCAAAGCGGGAGGTTTGGAATGAGCAGTTCTTC	CATQPKREVWNEQFF
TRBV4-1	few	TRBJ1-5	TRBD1	TGCGCCAGCAGCCAAACCGTGGGACAGGGGAATCAGCCCCAGCATTTT	CASSQTVGQGNQPQHF